This T cell receptor (beta chain) was retrieved from a study of CD8 T cells in ankylosing spondylitis. The TCR beta libraries were generated through quantitative 5'-RACE incorporating molecular barcodes. TCRdb itself ran the 5' RACE reads through MiXCR, one entry per CDR3 protein. The sample has 150,000 to 200,000 distinct CDR3 sequences; around 17% are singletons. This clonotype appeared many times. V lost 2 bases to trimming and J lost 1 base, with 8 bases between them. Per the germline V gene, CDR1 is ENHRY and CDR2 is SYGVKD. The CDR3 sequence is 14 residues long. This chain uses TRBV10-3 with TRBJ1-1; D is perhaps TRBD1 (6 bases). Sequenced: blood, either unsorted or a sorted T cell fraction (not recorded which). The clonotype was recovered from a male donor with ankylosing spondylitis or in good health (not recorded which). In nucleotides, the CDR3 is TGTGCCATCAGTGAGAAGGGGGAGAACACTGAAGCTTTCTTT. Amino acids: CAISEKGENTEAFF.